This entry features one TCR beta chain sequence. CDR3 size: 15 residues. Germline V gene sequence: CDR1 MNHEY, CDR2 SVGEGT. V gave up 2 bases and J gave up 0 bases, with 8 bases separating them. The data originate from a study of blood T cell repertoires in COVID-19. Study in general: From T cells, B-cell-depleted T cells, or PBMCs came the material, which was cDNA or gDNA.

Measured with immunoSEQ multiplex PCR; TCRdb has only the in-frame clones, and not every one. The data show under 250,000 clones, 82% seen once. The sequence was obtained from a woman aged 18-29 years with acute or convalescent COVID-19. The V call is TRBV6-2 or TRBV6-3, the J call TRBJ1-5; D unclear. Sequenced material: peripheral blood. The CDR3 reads CASSYMADSNQPQHF. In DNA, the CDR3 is TGTGCCAGCAGTTACATGGCGGATAGCAATCAGCCCCAGCATTTT.